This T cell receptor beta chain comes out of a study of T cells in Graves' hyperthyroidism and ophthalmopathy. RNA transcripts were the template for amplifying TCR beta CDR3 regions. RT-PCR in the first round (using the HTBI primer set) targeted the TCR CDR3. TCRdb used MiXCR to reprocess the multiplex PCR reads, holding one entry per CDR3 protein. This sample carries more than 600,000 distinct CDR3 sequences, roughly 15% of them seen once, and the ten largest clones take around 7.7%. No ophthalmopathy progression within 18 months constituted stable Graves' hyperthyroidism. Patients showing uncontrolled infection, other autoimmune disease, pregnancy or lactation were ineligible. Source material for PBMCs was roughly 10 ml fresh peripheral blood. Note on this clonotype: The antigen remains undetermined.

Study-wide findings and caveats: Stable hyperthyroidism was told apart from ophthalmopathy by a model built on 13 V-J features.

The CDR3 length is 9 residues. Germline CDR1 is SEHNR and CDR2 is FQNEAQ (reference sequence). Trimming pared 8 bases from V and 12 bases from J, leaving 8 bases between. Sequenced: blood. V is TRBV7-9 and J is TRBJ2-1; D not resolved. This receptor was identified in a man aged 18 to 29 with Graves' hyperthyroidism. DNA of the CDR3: TGTGCCAGCCAAAGACGGCAGTTCTTC. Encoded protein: CASQRRQFF. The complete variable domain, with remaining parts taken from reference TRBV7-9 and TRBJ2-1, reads DTGVSQNPRHKITKRGQNVTFRCDPISEHNRLYWYRQTLGQGPEFLTYFQNEAQLEKSRLLSDRFSAERPKGSFSTLEIQRTEQGDSAMYLCASQRRQFFGPGTRLTVL.